This T cell receptor beta chain is from a study of siplizumab effects on memory and regulatory T cells. Broader study findings: Naive T cells appeared more diverse than memory cells and seemed to be major alloresponse contributors.

Data came from immunoSEQ multiplex PCR; TCRdb stores just in-frame clones and leaves some out. The table lists roughly 100,000 clones, about 90% of them singletons. V dropped 4 bases and J dropped 7 bases, with 22 bases sitting between them. Germline V CDR1 and CDR2: MNHNS, SASEGT. The CDR3 covers 16 residues. On this clone: What it binds is unknown.

The sequence was collected from a human donor in good health. The J gene is TRBJ2-5, the V gene TRBV6-1; D might be TRBD2 (5 bases). The sample was CD4+ T cells sorted from blood. CDR3 DNA sequence: TGTGCCAGCAGTGGTCCTAGCCGTGACCTCCTGGGGACCCAGTACTTC. Protein: CASSGPSRDLLGTQYF.